Listed below are T cell receptor beta chains from one sample, sequenced in a study of response to subunit inactivated influenza vaccine. TCRdb re-analysed the RT-PCR reads in MiXCR, keeping a single row per CDR3 protein. The table lists more than 700,000 distinct CDR3 sequences, around 20% of them singletons. Here the sequenced sample was PBMCs from blood, taken 5 days after vaccination. The source of these receptors is a man over 45 who received an inactivated influenza vaccine. Each CDR3 is given with its conserved first and last residue. The D gene is left open where the match is weak. Part of the rows lack a size; the others show once, few, many or a class for expanded clones.

j_gene	abundance	d_gene	v_gene	len	CDR3aa	CDR3nt
TRBJ2-7	.	.	TRBV3-1	14	CASSLGRGMEEQYF	TGTGCCAGCAGCCTCGGTCGGGGTATGGAGGAGCAGTACTTC
TRBJ2-7	few	TRBD1	TRBV7-9	14	CASSSRQGDYEQYF	TGTGCCAGCAGCTCCAGACAGGGGGACTACGAGCAGTACTTC
TRBJ2-7	few	TRBD2	TRBV25-1	16	CASSHLAGGLDREQYF	TGTGCCAGCAGTCACCTAGCGGGAGGGCTTGATCGGGAGCAGTACTTC
TRBJ2-3	.	.	TRBV15	14	CATSRDTITDTQYF	TGTGCCACCAGCAGAGATACAATCACAGATACGCAGTATTTT
TRBJ2-1	.	TRBD2	TRBV20-1	15	CSALLAGGPLDEQFF	TGCAGTGCTTTACTAGCGGGAGGGCCTCTCGATGAGCAGTTCTTC
TRBJ2-2	.	.	TRBV12-3/TRBV12-4	13	CASSYRVAGELFF	TGTGCCAGCAGCTACAGGGTTGCCGGGGAGCTGTTTTTT
TRBJ2-5	.	.	TRBV5-1	14	CASSFGEAQETQYF	TGCGCCAGCAGCTTCGGGGAGGCCCAAGAGACCCAGTACTTC
TRBJ2-2	.	.	TRBV11-1	15	CASSLARWDTGELFF	TGTGCCAGCAGCTTAGCGCGGTGGGACACCGGGGAGCTGTTTTTT
TRBJ2-7	.	.	TRBV29-1	13	CSVLTDRSYEQYF	TGCAGCGTTTTGACGGACCGCTCCTACGAGCAGTACTTC
TRBJ2-5	few	.	TRBV4-3	13	CASSPGWGETQYF	TGCGCCAGCAGCCCGGGATGGGGAGAGACCCAGTACTTC
TRBJ2-3	.	TRBD2	TRBV29-1	16	CSVEDQLAGVPDTQYF	TGCAGCGTTGAAGATCAGCTAGCGGGAGTTCCAGATACGCAGTATTTT
TRBJ1-5	.	TRBD1	TRBV20-1	12	CSARDRSQAQHF	TGCAGTGCTAGGGACAGGTCTCAAGCCCAGCATTTT
TRBJ2-5	.	TRBD2	TRBV20-1	14	CSARVAGNPETQYF	TGCAGTGCTAGAGTAGCGGGGAACCCAGAGACCCAGTACTTC
TRBJ2-2	few	.	TRBV20-1	16	CSARLGGATNTGELFF	TGCAGTGCTAGGTTAGGGGGGGCCACGAACACCGGGGAGCTGTTTTTT
TRBJ2-5	.	TRBD2	TRBV4-2	16	CASSQDSGGAWETQYF	TGTGCCAGCAGCCAAGACAGCGGGGGGGCTTGGGAGACCCAGTACTTC
TRBJ2-1	.	.	TRBV7-2	16	CASSLDRDWTYNEQFF	TGTGCCAGCAGCTTAGACCGGGACTGGACCTACAATGAGCAGTTCTTC
TRBJ1-6	few	.	TRBV30	13	CAWSVFRNSPLHF	TGTGCCTGGAGTGTATTCCGGAATTCACCCCTCCACTTT